The source of this T cell receptor (beta chain) is a study of blood T cell repertoires in COVID-19. Study in general: Samples of COVID-19 (acute and convalescent) were obtained from the United States, Italy and Spain.

Trimming pared 3 bases from V and 0 bases from J, leaving 8 bases between. The length of the CDR3 is 14 residues. The germline gives CDR1 SGHTA, CDR2 FQGNSA. Original handling: Nucleated cell number was recorded as an estimate derived from reference gene primer amplification. Using immunoSEQ multiplex PCR, the repertoire was profiled, and TCRdb retains in-frame clones only, with some absent. D and trimming come from the DNA, and the V and J calls and clone size come from that table. The data show 130,000 to 150,000 clones, about 87% seen once. The material sequenced was peripheral blood. V usage is TRBV7-2 and J usage is TRBJ1-1; D is unresolved. The origin of this receptor is a man aged 45-65 years who had recovered from COVID-19. As DNA, the CDR3 is TGTGCCAGCAGCTTTGGGCAGATGAACACTGAAGCTTTCTTT. As protein: CASSFGQMNTEAFF.